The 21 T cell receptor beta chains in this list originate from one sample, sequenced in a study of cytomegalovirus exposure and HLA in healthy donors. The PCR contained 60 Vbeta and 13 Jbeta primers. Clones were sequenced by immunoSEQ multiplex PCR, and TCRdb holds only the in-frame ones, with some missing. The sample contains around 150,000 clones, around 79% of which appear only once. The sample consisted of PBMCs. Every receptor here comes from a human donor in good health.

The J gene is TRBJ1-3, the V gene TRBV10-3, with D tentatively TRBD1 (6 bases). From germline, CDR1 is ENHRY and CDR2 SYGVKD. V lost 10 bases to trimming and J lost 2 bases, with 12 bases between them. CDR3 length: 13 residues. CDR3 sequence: CATLQGPGNTIYF. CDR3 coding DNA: TGTGCCACCCTACAGGGACCTGGAAACACCATATATTTT.

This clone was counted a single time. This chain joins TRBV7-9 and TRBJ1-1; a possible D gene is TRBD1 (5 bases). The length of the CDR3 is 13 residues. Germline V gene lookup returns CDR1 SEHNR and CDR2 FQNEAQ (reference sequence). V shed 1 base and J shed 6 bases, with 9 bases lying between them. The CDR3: CASSLVTDPEAFF. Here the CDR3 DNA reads TGTGCCAGCAGCTTAGTGACAGATCCTGAAGCTTTCTTT.

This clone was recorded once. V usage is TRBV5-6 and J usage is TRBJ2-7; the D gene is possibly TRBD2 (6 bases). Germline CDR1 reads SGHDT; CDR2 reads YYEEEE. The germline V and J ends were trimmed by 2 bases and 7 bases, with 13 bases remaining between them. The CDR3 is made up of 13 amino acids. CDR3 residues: CASSFGTGGEQYF. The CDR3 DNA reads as TGTGCCAGCAGCTTCGGTACCGGGGGTGAGCAGTACTTC. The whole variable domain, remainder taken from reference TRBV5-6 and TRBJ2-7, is DAGVTQSPTHLIKTRGQQVTLRCSPKSGHDTVSWYQQALGQGPQFIFQYYEEEERQRGNFPDRFSGHQFPNYSSELNVNALLLGDSALYLCASSFGTGGEQYFGPGTRLTVT.

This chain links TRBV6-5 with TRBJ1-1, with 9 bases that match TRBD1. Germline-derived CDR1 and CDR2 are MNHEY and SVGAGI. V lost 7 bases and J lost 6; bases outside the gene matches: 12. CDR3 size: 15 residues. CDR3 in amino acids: CASIAAGTGIPEAFF. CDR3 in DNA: TGTGCCAGCATCGCGGCCGGGACAGGGATCCCTGAAGCTTTCTTT.

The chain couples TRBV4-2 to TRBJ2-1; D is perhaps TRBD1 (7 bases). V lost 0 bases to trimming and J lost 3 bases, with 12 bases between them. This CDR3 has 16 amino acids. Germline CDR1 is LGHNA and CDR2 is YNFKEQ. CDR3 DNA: TGTGCCAGCAGCCAAGACCCAGGGGGGTTCTACAATGAGCAGTTCTTC. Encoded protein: CASSQDPGGFYNEQFF.

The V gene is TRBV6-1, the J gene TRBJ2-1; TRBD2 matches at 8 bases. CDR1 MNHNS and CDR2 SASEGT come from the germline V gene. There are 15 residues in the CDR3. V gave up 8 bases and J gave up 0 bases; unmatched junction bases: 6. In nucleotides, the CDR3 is TGTGCCAGCTGTCGGGAGGGTCGCTCCTACAATGAGCAGTTCTTC. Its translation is CASCREGRSYNEQFF.

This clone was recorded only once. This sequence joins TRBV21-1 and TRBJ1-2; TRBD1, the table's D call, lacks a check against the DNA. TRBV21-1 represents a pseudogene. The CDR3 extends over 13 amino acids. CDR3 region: CASSSGQGNGYTF. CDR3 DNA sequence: TGTGCCAGCAGCTCGGGACAGGGAAATGGCTACACCTTC.

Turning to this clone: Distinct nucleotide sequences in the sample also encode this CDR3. The CDR3 DNA follows: TGTGCCAGCAGGGGACTAGCGGGGGGGCAAGAGACCCAGTACTTC. Protein sequence: CASRGLAGGQETQYF. The chain couples TRBV6-5 to TRBJ2-5, with 16 bases lining up with TRBD2. CDR1 and CDR2 from the germline V gene are MNHEY and SVGAGI. The length of the CDR3 is 15 residues. V shed 6 bases and J 2 bases; nucleotides not matched to a gene: 0.

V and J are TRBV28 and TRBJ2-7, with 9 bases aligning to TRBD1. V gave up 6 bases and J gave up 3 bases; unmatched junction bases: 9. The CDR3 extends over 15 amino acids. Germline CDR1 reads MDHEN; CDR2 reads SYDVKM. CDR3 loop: CASRPNRGPNYEQYF. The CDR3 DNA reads TGTGCCAGCAGGCCGAACAGGGGGCCAAACTACGAGCAGTACTTC.

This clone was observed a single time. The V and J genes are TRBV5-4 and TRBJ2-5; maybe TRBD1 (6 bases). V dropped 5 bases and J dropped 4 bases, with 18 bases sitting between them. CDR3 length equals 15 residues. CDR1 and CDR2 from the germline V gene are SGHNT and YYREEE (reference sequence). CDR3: CASSRYREGRETQYF. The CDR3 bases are TGTGCCAGCAGTCGTTACAGGGAAGGGAGAGAGACCCAGTACTTC.

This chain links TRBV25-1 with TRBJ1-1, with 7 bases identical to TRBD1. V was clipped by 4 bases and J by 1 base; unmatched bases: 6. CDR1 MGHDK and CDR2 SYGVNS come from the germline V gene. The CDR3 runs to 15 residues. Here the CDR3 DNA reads TGTGCCAGCAGTGTACAGGGGATAAGGAACACTGAAGCTTTCTTT. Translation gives CASSVQGIRNTEAFF.

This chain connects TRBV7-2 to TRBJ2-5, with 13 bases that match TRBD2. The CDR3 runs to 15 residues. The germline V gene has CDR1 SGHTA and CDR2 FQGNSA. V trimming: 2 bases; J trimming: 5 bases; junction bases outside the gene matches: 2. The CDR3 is CASSLTSGRGETQYF. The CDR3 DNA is TGTGCCAGCAGCTTAACTAGCGGGAGGGGTGAGACCCAGTACTTC.

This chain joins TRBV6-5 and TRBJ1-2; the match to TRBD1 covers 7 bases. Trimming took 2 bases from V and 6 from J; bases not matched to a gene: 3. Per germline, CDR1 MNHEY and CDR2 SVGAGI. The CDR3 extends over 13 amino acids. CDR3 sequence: CASSYDRVDGYTF. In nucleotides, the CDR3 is TGTGCCAGCAGTTACGACAGGGTAGATGGCTACACCTTC.

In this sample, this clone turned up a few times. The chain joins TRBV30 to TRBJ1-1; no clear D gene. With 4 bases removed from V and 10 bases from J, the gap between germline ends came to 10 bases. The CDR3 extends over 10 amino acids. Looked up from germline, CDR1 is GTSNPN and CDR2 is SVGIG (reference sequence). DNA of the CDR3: TGTGCCTGGATCTCGCAGCGAGCTTTCTTT. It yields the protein CAWISQRAFF.

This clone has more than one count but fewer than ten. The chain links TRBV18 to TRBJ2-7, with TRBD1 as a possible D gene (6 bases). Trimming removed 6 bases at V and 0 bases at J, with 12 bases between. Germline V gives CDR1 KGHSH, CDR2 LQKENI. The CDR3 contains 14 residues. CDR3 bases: TGTGCCAGCTCCGTGTACAGGGACTCCTACGAGCAGTACTTC. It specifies CASSVYRDSYEQYF.

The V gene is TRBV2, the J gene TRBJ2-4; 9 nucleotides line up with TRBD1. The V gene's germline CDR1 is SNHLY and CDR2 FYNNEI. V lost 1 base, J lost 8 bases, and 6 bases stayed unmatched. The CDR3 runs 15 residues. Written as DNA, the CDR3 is TGTGCCAGCAGTGAAGGAGGGACAGGGTCGGACATTCAGTACTTC. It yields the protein CASSEGGTGSDIQYF.

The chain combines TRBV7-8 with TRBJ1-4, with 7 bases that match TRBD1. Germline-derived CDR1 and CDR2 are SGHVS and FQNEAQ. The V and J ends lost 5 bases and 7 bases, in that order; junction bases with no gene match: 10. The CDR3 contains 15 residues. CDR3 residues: CASSPREGAVEKLFF. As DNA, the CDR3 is TGTGCCAGCAGCCCTCGGGAGGGGGCGGTTGAAAAACTGTTTTTT.

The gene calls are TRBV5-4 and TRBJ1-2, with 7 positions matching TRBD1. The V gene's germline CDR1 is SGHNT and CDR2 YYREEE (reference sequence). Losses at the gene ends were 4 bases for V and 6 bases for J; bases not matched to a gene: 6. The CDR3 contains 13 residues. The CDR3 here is CASSAKTGDGYTF. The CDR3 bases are TGTGCCAGCAGCGCGAAAACAGGGGATGGCTACACCTTC.

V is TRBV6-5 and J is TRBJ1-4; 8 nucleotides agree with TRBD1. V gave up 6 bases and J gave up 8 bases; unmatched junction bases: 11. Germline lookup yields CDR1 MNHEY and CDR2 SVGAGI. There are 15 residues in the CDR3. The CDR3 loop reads CASSPIDRGGEKLFF. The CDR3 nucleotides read TGTGCCAGCAGCCCTATCGACAGGGGTGGCGAAAAACTGTTTTTT.

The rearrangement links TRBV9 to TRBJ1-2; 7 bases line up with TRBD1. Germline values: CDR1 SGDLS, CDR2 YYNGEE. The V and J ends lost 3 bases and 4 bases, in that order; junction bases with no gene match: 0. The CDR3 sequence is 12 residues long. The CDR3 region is CASSAGGYGYTF. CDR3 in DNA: TGTGCCAGCAGCGCAGGGGGCTATGGCTACACCTTC.

The CDR3 loop reads CASRVAQPGNTIYF. CDR3 sequence (DNA): TGTGCCAGCAGGGTAGCGCAGCCTGGAAACACCATATATTTT. The V call is TRBV6-1, the J call TRBJ1-3; D gene unclear. CDR3 length: 14 residues. Germline V gene data show CDR1 as MNHNS and CDR2 as SASEGT. With 6 bases removed from V and 2 bases from J, the gap between germline ends came to 11 bases.